Shown below are 23 T cell receptor beta chains from a single sample sequenced in a study of lymphopenia after photon versus proton radiotherapy. This table comes from immunoSEQ multiplex PCR, and its TCRdb copy is limited to in-frame clones, with some not included. The sample has 10,000 to 15,000 clones; roughly 90% are singletons. The sequenced sample was peripheral blood, obtained from a patient treated with photon-based radiotherapy. The receptors shown here come from a man between 60 and 75 years old with pancreatic cancer.

This clone was observed once. This chain connects TRBV4-1 to TRBJ2-6, with D maybe TRBD2 (6 bases). Trimming removed 4 bases from V and 2 bases from J, with 15 bases in between. The CDR3 contains 17 residues. Germline lookup yields CDR1 MGHRA and CDR2 YSYEKL. CDR3 in DNA: TGCGCCAGCAGCCCAGGCCGGGAGCCAGCTGGGGCCAACGTCCTGACTTTC. Amino acids: CASSPGREPAGANVLTF.

The chain links TRBV14 to TRBJ1-1; D might be TRBD1 (5 bases). V gave up 1 base and J gave up 4 bases, with 13 bases separating them. The CDR3 contains 15 residues. Germline V CDR1 and CDR2: SGHDN, FVKESK. In nucleotides, the CDR3 is TGTGCCAGCAGCCAAGGTGGGGCTTTGGGCACTGAAGCTTTCTTT. Translating gives CASSQGGALGTEAFF.

The chain joins TRBV2 to TRBJ2-5; no reliable D call. The CDR3 spans 11 residues. V dropped 4 bases and J dropped 4 bases, with 4 bases sitting between them. Per germline, CDR1 SNHLY and CDR2 FYNNEI. CDR3 region: CASSVLETQYF. CDR3 nucleotide sequence: TGTGCCAGCAGTGTTCTAGAGACCCAGTACTTC.

The chain combines TRBV4-3 with TRBJ2-3; 11 nucleotides match TRBD2. Germline CDR1 reads LGHNA; CDR2 reads YSLEER. The CDR3 has 17 residues. The V segment lost 3 bases and the J segment 4 bases; nucleotides outside the gene matches: 9. The CDR3 region has the DNA TGCGCCAGCAGCCAGCGGGGGGGACTAGCGGTATCAGATACGCAGTATTTT. Translated, it gives CASSQRGGLAVSDTQYF.

This chain uses TRBV7-9 with TRBJ2-1; the D is unclear. CDR1 is SEHNR, CDR2 FQNEAQ, per germline (reference sequence). V lost 8 bases to trimming and J lost 10 bases, with 9 bases between them. The CDR3 loop spans 10 amino acids. The CDR3 coding sequence is TGTGCCAGCGGAAAAGTGGAGCAGTTCTTC. As protein: CASGKVEQFF. Variable domain in full (rest from reference TRBV7-9 and TRBJ2-1): DTGVSQNPRHKITKRGQNVTFRCDPISEHNRLYWYRQTLGQGPEFLTYFQNEAQLEKSRLLSDRFSAERPKGSFSTLEIQRTEQGDSAMYLCASGKVEQFFGPGTRLTVL.

This clone has only one observation. V and J are TRBV9 and TRBJ1-6; 8 positions match TRBD1. The CDR3 contains 17 residues. Germline trimming cut 4 bases from V and 8 bases from J; bases unmatched to any gene: 14. Germline CDR1 is SGDLS and CDR2 is YYNGEE. The CDR3 region is CASSPEDRVRTYSPLHF. The CDR3 coding sequence is TGTGCCAGCAGCCCCGAGGACAGGGTCCGGACTTATTCACCCCTCCACTTT.

CDR3 loop: CASSTDRWVSPLHF. The CDR3 region has the DNA TGTGCCAGCAGTACAGACAGGTGGGTTTCACCCCTCCACTTT. This chain connects TRBV27 to TRBJ1-6; weak D call: TRBD1 (6 bases). Trimming took off 5 bases at V and 9 bases at J, with 14 bases between the two ends. This CDR3 region has 14 residues. Germline CDR1 reads MNHEY; CDR2 reads SMNVEV (reference sequence).

The chain couples TRBV14 to TRBJ2-3; 8 bases fit TRBD2. After removal of 3 bases from V and 6 bases from J, the junction contained 8 bases not matched to a gene. Germline V gives CDR1 SGHDN, CDR2 FVKESK. CDR3 length: 15 residues. The CDR3 spells CASSQPGTRSDTQYF. The DNA for the CDR3 is TGTGCCAGCAGCCAGCCCGGGACTAGGTCTGATACGCAGTATTTT.

The count of this clone is one. The chain joins TRBV2 to TRBJ1-5, with D possibly being TRBD1 (5 bases). Germline assignment: CDR1 SNHLY and CDR2 FYNNEI. The CDR3 spans 15 residues. V dropped 6 bases and J dropped 1 base, with 13 bases sitting between them. The CDR3 nucleotides read TGTGCCAGCAGCGAGGACATATTCAGCAATCAGCCCCAGCATTTT. As protein: CASSEDIFSNQPQHF.

The V gene is TRBV5-3, the J gene TRBJ1-1; unclear D gene. TRBV5-3 is an ORF, with its function uncertain. The CDR3 has 12 residues. The germline V and J ends were trimmed by 8 bases and 8 bases, with 16 bases remaining between them. CDR3 protein: CASSQVFGEAFF. The CDR3 region has the DNA TGTGCCAGCAGCCAAGTATTCGGGGAAGCTTTCTTT.

The gene calls are TRBV7-2 and TRBJ1-2; D is undetermined. This CDR3 contains 14 residues. Looked up from germline, CDR1 is SGHTA and CDR2 is FQGNSA. V was shortened by 5 bases and J by 3 bases, with 13 bases between the two germline ends. The CDR3 DNA reads as TGTGCCAGCAGCCCTACAACACGGCACTATGGCTACACCTTC. It is translated as CASSPTTRHYGYTF.

This rearrangement joins TRBV4-3 to TRBJ2-5, with D perhaps assigned TRBD1 or TRBD2 (5 bases each). This CDR3 is 15 amino acids long. CDR1 and CDR2 from the germline V gene are LGHNA and YSLEER. V gave up 0 bases and J gave up 5 bases, with 13 bases separating them. This CDR3 is CASSQDGTQRETQYF. The CDR3 nucleotides are TGCGCCAGCAGCCAAGATGGGACCCAGCGGGAGACCCAGTACTTC.

CDR3 in amino acids: CASSHEKNTGELFF. CDR3 nucleotide sequence: TGTGCCAGCAGCCACGAAAAGAACACCGGGGAGCTGTTTTTT. V and J are TRBV11-3 and TRBJ2-2, with D unclear. V was trimmed by 5 bases and J by 1 base, leaving 8 bases between them. Germline V gene data show CDR1 as SGHNT and CDR2 as YENEEA. CDR3 size: 14 residues.

The chain carries TRBV19 and TRBJ1-5, with D maybe TRBD1 (5 bases). This CDR3 is 16 amino acids long. V was cut by 3 bases and J by 3 bases, with 15 bases left in between. Germline CDR1 is LNHDA and CDR2 is SQIVND (reference sequence). The CDR3 DNA reads as TGTGCCAGTAGTATCAATAGACGGGGGAACAATCAGCCCCAGCATTTT. It translates to CASSINRRGNNQPQHF. The whole variable domain, remainder taken from reference TRBV19 and TRBJ1-5, is DGGITQSPKYLFRKEGQNVTLSCEQNLNHDAMYWYRQDPGQGLRLIYYSQIVNDFQKGDIAEGYSVSREKKESFPLTVTSAQKNPTAFYLCASSINRRGNNQPQHFGDGTRLSIL.

The gene calls are TRBV5-4 and TRBJ2-7, with 9 bases lining up with TRBD2. CDR3 length: 15 amino acids. Trimming removed 0 bases from V and 1 base from J; junction bases left unmatched: 2. Germline CDR1 SGHNT, CDR2 YYREEE (reference sequence). The CDR3 is CASSLGGGGSYEQYF. CDR3 DNA sequence: TGTGCCAGCAGCTTGGGCGGGGGGGGATCCTACGAGCAGTACTTC.

V is TRBV7-9 and J is TRBJ2-2; 8 bases are shared with TRBD2. Germline V gene data show CDR1 as SEHNR and CDR2 as FQNEAQ (reference sequence). The V segment lost 5 bases and the J segment 3 bases; nucleotides outside the gene matches: 11. The CDR3 has 17 residues. DNA of the CDR3: TGTGCCAGCAGCCAAATAGGTAGCGGGGAATACACCGGGGAGCTGTTTTTT. As protein: CASSQIGSGEYTGELFF.

This clone was found once. The gene calls are TRBV4-2 and TRBJ1-3; TRBD1 agrees at 10 bases. Germline V gene sequence: CDR1 LGHNA, CDR2 YNFKEQ. The V gene end was trimmed by 1 base and the J gene end by 4 bases; junction bases not matched to a gene: 4. This CDR3 has 16 residues. CDR3 sequence (DNA): TGTGCCAGCAGCCAAGGACAGGGGGCAAGAGGAAACACCATATATTTT. Its protein product is CASSQGQGARGNTIYF.

The rearrangement links TRBV2 to TRBJ1-1; no definite D call. V was clipped by 4 bases and J by 4 bases, with 10 bases between them. The CDR3 has 13 amino acids. The germline gives CDR1 SNHLY, CDR2 FYNNEI. The CDR3 DNA sequence: TGTGCCAGCAGTGTTGAGGGTCGCACTGAAGCTTTCTTT. Amino acids: CASSVEGRTEAFF.

The V call is TRBV6-6, the J call TRBJ1-2; 7 nucleotides align to TRBD1. V was clipped by 5 bases and J by 6 bases; unmatched bases: 6. Germline V CDR1 and CDR2: MNHNY, SVGAGI (reference sequence). The CDR3 has 13 amino acids. CDR3 bases: TGTGCCAGCAGTCCCCAGGGGGGTCATGGCTACACCTTC. It translates to CASSPQGGHGYTF.

This chain links TRBV20-1 with TRBJ1-2, with D tentatively TRBD1 (5 bases). V was shortened by 4 bases and J by 8 bases, with 11 bases between the two germline ends. Germline CDR1 is DFQATT and CDR2 is SNEGSKA (reference sequence). CDR3 length: 11 amino acids. The CDR3 region is CSANRGSGYTF. The DNA of the CDR3 is TGCAGTGCTAACCGGGGGTCAGGCTACACCTTC.

The chain combines TRBV6-5 with TRBJ2-2; D is possibly TRBD1 (6 bases). The germline V and J ends were trimmed by 6 bases and 7 bases, with 15 bases remaining between them. CDR3 size: 14 residues. Per germline, CDR1 MNHEY and CDR2 SVGAGI. This CDR3 reads CASRHRAAYGELFF. The CDR3 coding sequence is TGTGCCAGCAGGCACAGGGCTGCATACGGGGAGCTGTTTTTT.

This chain links TRBV2 with TRBJ2-7; a weak D match, TRBD1 (6 bases). Trimming took 7 bases from V and 4 from J, leaving 14 bases between them. The germline CDR1 and CDR2 sequences are SNHLY and FYNNEI. The CDR3 extends over 13 amino acids. The CDR3 nucleotides read TGTGCCAGCACGCAGGGGCAACCGTACGAGCAGTACTTC. It yields the protein CASTQGQPYEQYF.

The chain has TRBV10-3 and TRBJ1-2; possibly TRBD1 for D (5 bases). The V and J ends lost 1 base and 7 bases respectively, with 22 bases between them. This CDR3 spans 17 amino acids. CDR1 is ENHRY and CDR2 is SYGVKD in the germline V gene. In nucleotides, the CDR3 is TGTGCCATCAGTGAGTTGGCAGGGAGCTTTAACAGTGGTGGCTACACCTTC. Translated, it gives CAISELAGSFNSGGYTF.